Each of the 20 T cell receptor beta chains below was sequenced from the same sample in a study of cytomegalovirus exposure and HLA in healthy donors. Researchers ran the PCR with 60 Vbeta and 13 Jbeta primers. TCRdb's table, derived via immunoSEQ multiplex PCR, lists solely in-frame clones and lacks some. The sample has fewer than 200,000 clones, more than 70% seen once; the top ten hold 0.8% to 1.3%. Sequenced: PBMCs. Every receptor here comes from a man aged 30-40 years in good health and CMV-seronegative.

The V and J genes are TRBV30 and TRBJ1-5; 7 nucleotides match TRBD1. The V gene's germline CDR1 is GTSNPN and CDR2 SVGIG (reference sequence). CDR3 length: 13 amino acids. The trim removed 4 bases at V and 4 bases at J, leaving 4 bases unmatched. The CDR3 coding sequence is TGTGCCTGGACAGGGGGTCCTAATCAGCCCCAGCATTTT. It translates to CAWTGGPNQPQHF.

The chain recombines TRBV19 with TRBJ2-5; weak D call: TRBD1 (5 bases). CDR1 is LNHDA and CDR2 is SQIVND in the germline V gene (reference sequence). This CDR3 has 16 residues. V dropped 4 bases and J dropped 1 base, with 16 bases sitting between them. This CDR3 is CASSKRDQGIQETQYF. CDR3 nucleotides: TGTGCCAGTAGTAAACGCGACCAGGGAATCCAAGAGACCCAGTACTTC.

The rearrangement links TRBV23-1 to TRBJ2-7; 7 bases line up with TRBD1. TRBV23-1 has ORF status, its function being uncertain. This CDR3 is 15 amino acids long. V lost 2 bases to trimming and J lost 2 bases; unmatched junction nucleotides: 6. The CDR3 DNA follows: TGCGCCAGCAGTCAAGCACAGGGGAACGCCTACGAGCAGTACTTC. It translates to CASSQAQGNAYEQYF.

The chain is built from TRBV19 and TRBJ1-6; TRBD1 might be the D (5 bases). Trimming left V 1 base short and J 8 bases short, with 9 bases between. Germline values: CDR1 LNHDA, CDR2 SQIVND (reference sequence). The CDR3 has 14 residues. CDR3 sequence reads: CASSIAGIDSPLHF. Here the CDR3 DNA reads TGTGCCAGTAGTATAGCAGGGATCGATTCACCCCTCCACTTT.

This rearrangement joins TRBV7-2 to TRBJ1-5; tentative D call: TRBD1 (5 bases). Per the germline V gene, CDR1 is SGHTA and CDR2 is FQGNSA. V lost 5 bases to trimming and J lost 3 bases, with 23 bases between them. This CDR3 is 18 amino acids long. CDR3 in amino acids: CASSQGRRGPPFNQPQHF. The CDR3 DNA is TGTGCCAGCAGCCAGGGCCGGCGGGGACCGCCTTTCAATCAGCCCCAGCATTTT.

This rearrangement joins TRBV6-5 to TRBJ1-5; 11 bases fit TRBD1. CDR3 length equals 14 residues. Germline V CDR1 and CDR2: MNHEY, SVGAGI. V was pared by 6 bases and J by 7 bases, with 5 bases of the junction left unmatched. CDR3 bases: TGTGCCAGCAGAGGGACAGGGGGATTCCAGCCCCAGCATTTT. Encoded protein: CASRGTGGFQPQHF.

The chain joins TRBV7-9 to TRBJ1-4; 8 nucleotides align to TRBD1. This CDR3 has 16 amino acids. V was pared by 7 bases and J by 6 bases, with 13 bases of the junction left unmatched. CDR1 is SEHNR and CDR2 is FQNEAQ in the germline V gene (reference sequence). In nucleotides, the CDR3 is TGTGCCAGCACCAACTCGCGAGGGACAGGTGATGAAAAACTGTTTTTT. This codes for CASTNSRGTGDEKLFF.

This clone has a single count. The chain has TRBV4-1 and TRBJ1-6, with a tentative D call TRBD1 (5 bases). V lost 0 bases to trimming and J lost 0 bases, with 9 bases between them. Germline V gene data show CDR1 as MGHRA and CDR2 as YSYEKL. The CDR3 length is 17 residues. The CDR3 DNA follows: TGCGCCAGCAGCCAAGATCGGGGGAGCTCCTATAATTCACCCCTCCACTTT. This codes for CASSQDRGSSYNSPLHF.

A note on this clone: A read error may produce the germline difference seen at one junction end. The CDR3 reads CAISPSGDSPLHF. As DNA, the CDR3 is TGTGCCATCTCACCATCGGGAGATTCACCCCTCCACTTT. This rearrangement joins TRBV18 to TRBJ1-6, with D unresolved. Per germline, CDR1 KGHSH and CDR2 LQKENI. The CDR3 length is 13 residues.

The rearrangement uses TRBV6-1 and TRBJ2-5; 7 nucleotides agree with TRBD1. Unmatched junction bases numbered 1, after V lost 6 bases and J lost 0 bases. In germline, CDR1 is MNHNS, CDR2 SASEGT. The CDR3 runs to 13 residues. This CDR3 reads CASRGQYQETQYF. The CDR3 DNA reads TGTGCCAGCAGGGGACAGTACCAAGAGACCCAGTACTTC.

This clone occurred once. The chain employs TRBV7-2 and TRBJ1-1; D not resolved. V dropped 1 base and J dropped 4 bases, with 13 bases sitting between them. CDR3 length: 15 residues. Germline CDR1 reads SGHTA; CDR2 reads FQGNSA. The CDR3 nucleotides are TGTGCCAGCAGCTTAGAACCCCGGCGGGGCACTGAAGCTTTCTTT. Translated, it gives CASSLEPRRGTEAFF.

The chain links TRBV18 to TRBJ2-5; D gene uncertain. CDR1 KGHSH and CDR2 LQKENI come from the germline V gene. The germline V and J ends were trimmed by 2 bases and 1 base, with 11 bases remaining between them. The CDR3 consists of 15 residues. The DNA of the CDR3 is TGTGCCAGCTCACCAAAGAGTCGCTCCCAAGAGACCCAGTACTTC. Encoded protein: CASSPKSRSQETQYF. The complete variable domain, with remaining parts taken from reference TRBV18 and TRBJ2-5, reads NAGVMQNPRHLVRRRGQEARLRCSPMKGHSHVYWYRQLPEEGLKFMVYLQKENIIDESGMPKERFSAEFPKEGPSILRIQQVVRGDSAAYFCASSPKSRSQETQYFGPGTRLLVL.

This clone was detected only once. This chain joins TRBV19 and TRBJ2-3; D call uncertain. The CDR3 is 15 amino acids. CDR1 is LNHDA, CDR2 SQIVND, per germline (reference sequence). V was pared by 3 bases and J by 1 base, with 11 bases between. The CDR3 loop is CASSIGFTGTDTQYF. As DNA, the CDR3 is TGTGCCAGTAGTATCGGTTTTACGGGCACAGATACGCAGTATTTT.

The chain recombines TRBV7-8 with TRBJ1-5, with a weak D call TRBD1 (5 bases). Germline CDR1 is SGHVS and CDR2 is FQNEAQ. V was cut by 6 bases and J by 4 bases, with 10 bases left in between. CDR3 length: 13 residues. The CDR3: CASRGGENQPQHF. CDR3 nucleotides: TGTGCCAGCAGGGGGGGGGAAAATCAGCCCCAGCATTTT.

The genes are TRBV19 and TRBJ2-6; 10 nucleotides align to TRBD1. Germline V gives CDR1 LNHDA, CDR2 SQIVND (reference sequence). The V and J ends lost 6 bases and 0 bases, in that order; junction bases with no gene match: 5. The CDR3 is 17 amino acids. The CDR3 loop reads CASRPGQGHSGANVLTF. The CDR3, as DNA: TGTGCCAGTAGGCCGGGACAGGGGCACTCTGGGGCCAACGTCCTGACTTTC.

The CDR3 nucleotides are TGTGCCAGCAGTGACTCCCCTAGCGGGGGGGCAGATACGCAGTATTTT. Translation: CASSDSPSGGADTQYF. The genes are TRBV6-4 and TRBJ2-3; 12 bases align to TRBD2. The CDR3 sequence is 16 residues long. Germline lookup yields CDR1 MRHNA and CDR2 SNTAGT. The junction had 2 bases not matched to a gene; V was cut back by 0 bases and J by 4 bases.

V is TRBV18 and J is TRBJ2-7, with D tentatively TRBD1 (6 bases). V dropped 2 bases and J dropped 0 bases, with 14 bases sitting between them. Germline V gene lookup returns CDR1 KGHSH and CDR2 LQKENI. The CDR3 contains 16 residues. DNA for the CDR3: TGTGCCAGCTCACCAGTTGTGGGGGCCGACTCCTACGAGCAGTACTTC. It encodes CASSPVVGADSYEQYF.

The chain recombines TRBV30 with TRBJ1-6; 7 bases are a match to TRBD1. This CDR3 has 15 residues. V was clipped by 5 bases and J by 11 bases; unmatched bases: 15. Germline loops: CDR1 GTSNPN, CDR2 SVGIG (reference sequence). CDR3: CAWHRGRLLGAPLHF. In DNA form, the CDR3 reads TGTGCCTGGCACAGGGGTCGTCTCCTAGGAGCACCCCTCCACTTT.

This chain joins TRBV19 and TRBJ1-2; the D gene is possibly TRBD1 (5 bases). Germline assignment: CDR1 LNHDA and CDR2 SQIVND (reference sequence). Trimming took off 1 base at V and 8 bases at J, with 14 bases between the two ends. CDR3 length equals 14 residues. The CDR3 spells CASSIGGGIMGYTF. The CDR3 region has the DNA TGTGCCAGTAGTATAGGGGGGGGAATTATGGGCTACACCTTC.

This rearrangement joins TRBV2 to TRBJ2-5; 10 bases agree with TRBD1. The J call may not be correct, given that the DNA end is closer to TRBJ2-7. CDR1 is SNHLY, CDR2 FYNNEI, per germline. The CDR3 is 15 residues long. CDR3 DNA: TGTGCCAGCAGTGAGGGACAGGGGCTCCCCTACGAGCAGTACTTC. Its translation is CASSEGQGLPYEQYF.